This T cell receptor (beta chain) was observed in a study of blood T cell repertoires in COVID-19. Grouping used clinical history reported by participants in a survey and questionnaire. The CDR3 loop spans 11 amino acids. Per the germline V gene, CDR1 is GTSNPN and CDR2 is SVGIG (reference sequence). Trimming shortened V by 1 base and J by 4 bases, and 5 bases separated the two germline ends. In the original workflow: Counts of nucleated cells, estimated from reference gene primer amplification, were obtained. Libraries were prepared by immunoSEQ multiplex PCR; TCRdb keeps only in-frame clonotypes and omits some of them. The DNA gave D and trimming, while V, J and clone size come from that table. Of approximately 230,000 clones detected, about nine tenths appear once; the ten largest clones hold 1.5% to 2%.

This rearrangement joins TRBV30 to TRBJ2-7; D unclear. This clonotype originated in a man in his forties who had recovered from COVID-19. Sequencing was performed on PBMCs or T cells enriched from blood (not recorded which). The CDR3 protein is CAWSASYEQYF. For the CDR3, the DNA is TGTGCCTGGAGTGCCAGTTACGAGCAGTACTTC.